The T cell receptor beta chain under discussion was sequenced for a study of blood T cell repertoires in COVID-19. Overall study context: Donors in the United States, Italy and Spain gave samples during acute or convalescent COVID-19. T cells, B-cell-depleted T cells, or PBMCs provided the cDNA or gDNA that served as material.

V lost 0 bases to trimming and J lost 8 bases, with 11 bases between them. CDR3 length: 14 residues. In germline, CDR1 is MGHRA, CDR2 YSYEKL. In the authors' methods: Amplification from reference gene primers served as the basis for estimated nucleated cell counts. Assay used: immunoSEQ multiplex PCR; TCRdb lists only in-frame clones, some missing. From that table come the V and J calls and clone size; the DNA was used to work out D and trimming. The table records over 130,000 clones, 70% to 80% of them present only once. V is TRBV4-1 and J is TRBJ1-5; perhaps TRBD1 as D (6 bases). The TCR comes from a man in his fifties with acute or convalescent COVID-19. Sequencing was done on a sample of peripheral blood. The CDR3 sequence is CASSQDLSGEPQHF. The CDR3 DNA is TGCGCCAGCAGCCAAGATTTATCAGGGGAGCCCCAGCATTTT.